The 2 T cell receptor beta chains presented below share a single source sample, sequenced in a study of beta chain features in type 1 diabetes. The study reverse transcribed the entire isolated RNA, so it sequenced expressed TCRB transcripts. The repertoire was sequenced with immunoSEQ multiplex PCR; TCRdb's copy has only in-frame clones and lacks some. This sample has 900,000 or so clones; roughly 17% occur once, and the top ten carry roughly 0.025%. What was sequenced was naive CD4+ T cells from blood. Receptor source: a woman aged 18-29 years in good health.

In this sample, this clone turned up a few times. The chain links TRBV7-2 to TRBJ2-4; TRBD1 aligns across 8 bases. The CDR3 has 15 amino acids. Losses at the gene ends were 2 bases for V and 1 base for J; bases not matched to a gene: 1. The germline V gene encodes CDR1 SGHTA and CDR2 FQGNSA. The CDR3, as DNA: TGTGCCAGCAGCTTACAGGGGGCTGCCAAAAACATTCAGTACTTC. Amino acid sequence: CASSLQGAAKNIQYF. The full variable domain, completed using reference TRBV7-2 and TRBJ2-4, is GAGVSQSPSNKVTEKGKDVELRCDPISGHTALYWYRQSLGQGLEFLIYFQGNSAPDKSGLPSDRFSAERTGGSVSTLTIQRTQQEDSAVYLCASSLQGAAKNIQYFGAGTRLSVL.

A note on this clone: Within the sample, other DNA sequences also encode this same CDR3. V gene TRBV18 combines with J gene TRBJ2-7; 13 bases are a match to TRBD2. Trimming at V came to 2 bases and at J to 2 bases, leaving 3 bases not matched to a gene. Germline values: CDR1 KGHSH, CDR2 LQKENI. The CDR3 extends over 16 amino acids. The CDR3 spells CASSPGLAGVAYEQYF. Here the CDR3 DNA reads TGTGCCAGCTCACCAGGACTAGCGGGAGTAGCCTACGAGCAGTACTTC.